This T cell receptor beta chain was found in a study of shared clonotypes between healthy human individuals (dated by TCRdb to about 2020). About the study as a whole: Three men and a couple of women, aged 18 to 49 years, made up the cohort. For each donor, CD4 naive and CD4 memory were each run on three plates, CD8 naive on two plates, and CD8 memory on one plate. To estimate repertoire size and how much clonotypes are shared between individuals, the study performed deep sequencing of blood TCR repertoires from a handful of healthy adults. Different laboratories and diverse techniques were used to prepare libraries and sequence TCR repertoires, to increase sequencing depth and limit assay-specific biases. Per donor, leukapheresis produced somewhere between about 0.94 and 8.9 billion PBMCs.

Broad study findings and their caveats: The small number of donors limited the genetic and exposure-history diversity represented. Sampling was limited to blood, and TCR repertoires in tissue likely differ from TCR repertoires in blood. Clonotypes shared by all four sorted-subset donors showed higher generation probabilities than non-shared clonotypes. Naive subsets generally had larger estimated clonotype richness than memory subsets did. When several donors were compared, the shared fraction of clonotypes was roughly 4.8% for naive CD4, 3.5% for naive CD8, more than 2% for memory CD4, and around 0.37% for memory CD8. Based on pairwise subsampling, the degree of clonotype sharing among donors was expected to be affected by sequencing depth. Incomplete sequencing was indicated by rarefaction of sorted-subset datasets, despite the large sequencing depth.

Looking up the germline V gene yields CDR1 LGHNA and CDR2 YNFKEQ. V is reduced by 0 bases and J by 8 bases, leaving a spacing of 10 bases between them. Including the terminal cysteine and phenylalanine, the CDR3 comprises 13 residues. Of all the DNA, just the CDR3 is kept, 39 bases in frame from base 1. For this clone: There is no known antigen for this receptor. Base qualities are not at hand, and no much larger clone is one base apart.

The donors were healthy, HIV-negative adults with no recently reported acute infections or vaccinations. All donors were Caucasian adults living in Nashville, Tennessee, USA. CD8 memory samples consisted of magnetically selected CD45RO+ cells combined with CCR7-negative CD45RA+ effector memory (TemRA) cells. After blood collection by leukapheresis, PBMCs were isolated using Ficoll-Histopaque density gradient centrifugation and then cryopreserved in the vapor phase of liquid nitrogen. Purity and quantity of every magnetically sorted T cell population were checked by analytical flow cytometry. Genomic DNA was isolated from each sorted fraction and quantified by UV absorbance on a Nanodrop 2000c. Using the deep immunoSEQ assay, multiplex PCR amplified TCR CDR3 regions from genomic DNA. Extracted genomic DNA from each cell subset was distributed evenly across all wells of several immunoSEQ 96-well plates, and each plate was treated as a replicate. For sorted subsets, each replicate PCR was loaded with approximately 200 ng genomic DNA, equivalent to roughly 30,000 T cell genomes. The purified libraries were quantified using a Qubit 3.0 fluorometer, sized with a Bioanalyzer 2100, and then quantified again using the KAPA Library Quantification kit. Each immunoSEQ 96-well plate was sequenced on its own single-read 150-cycle Illumina NextSeq 550 flow cell. Regarding the original processing steps: Because only junctional sequences without quality scores were contained in the immunoSEQ output, filtering matching that applied to full-length reads could not be performed. To assign V/J genes and CDR3, sequences were annotated against IMGT germline references using PyIR, a Python wrapper for IgBLAST v1.9. Any read was removed if the V/J assignment was weak (E-value above 1e-6), the CDR3 was missing, or the read contained stop codons, out-of-frame junctions, or ambiguous translated residues. V3J clonotypes were defined by identical inferred V gene, J gene, and CDR3 amino acid sequence. Percentage overlap between repertoires was computed as shared unique clonotypes divided by the size of the smaller repertoire. Richness of each repertoire was evaluated using RTK rarefaction, the Chao1 estimator, and Recon v2.1 estimates of unobserved clonotypes. For all TCRbeta clonotypes obtained by the gDNA method from a few donors, generation probabilities were computed with OLGA. Drawn from immuneACCESS, this table holds only the in-frame rearrangements with V and J called that TCRdb kept. Clones are partly lost; checked studies trace under half to an unresolved V gene and leave the rest unexplained. V and J calls and clone size are copied from that table; D and trimming were computed from the DNA. A total of more than 550,000 clones appear in this sample, roughly 87% of them only once. The ten largest make up less than 40% of the sample.

Here the chain combines TRBV4-2 and TRBJ1-1; the D gene cannot be named for sure. The origin of this receptor is a man between 18 and 29 years old in good health. Some clones in this sample may be carry-over from other donors' samples. The sample consisted of memory CD8+ T cells from PBMCs. Reading the label with the study, this specimen's cell subset or site is: CD45RO+ cells pooled with CCR7-negative TemRA cells. The bases are TGTGCCAGCAGCCAAGATCTGGCGCCGGAAGCTTTCTTT. Its protein reads: CASSQDLAPEAFF.